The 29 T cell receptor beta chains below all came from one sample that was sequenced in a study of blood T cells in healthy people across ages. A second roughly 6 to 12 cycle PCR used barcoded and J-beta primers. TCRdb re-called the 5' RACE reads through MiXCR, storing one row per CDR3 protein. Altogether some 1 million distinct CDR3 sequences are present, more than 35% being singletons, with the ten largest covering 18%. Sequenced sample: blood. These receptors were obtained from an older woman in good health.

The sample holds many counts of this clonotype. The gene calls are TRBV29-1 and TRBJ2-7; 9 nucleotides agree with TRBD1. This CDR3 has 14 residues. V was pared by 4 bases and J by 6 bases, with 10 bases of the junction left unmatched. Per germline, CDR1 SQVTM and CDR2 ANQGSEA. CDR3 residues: CSVATGQGPSEQYF. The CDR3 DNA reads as TGCAGCGTTGCTACCGGACAGGGGCCCTCCGAGCAGTACTTC.

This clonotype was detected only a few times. The CDR3 DNA reads TGTGCCAGCAGCGTAGCTAGTAGCGGGCGCCCCTACAATGAGCAGTTCTTC. It specifies CASSVASSGRPYNEQFF. The gene calls are TRBV9 and TRBJ2-1, with 7 bases matching TRBD2. CDR3 length equals 17 residues. V gave up 0 bases and J gave up 2 bases; unmatched junction bases: 8. The germline V gene has CDR1 SGDLS and CDR2 YYNGEE.

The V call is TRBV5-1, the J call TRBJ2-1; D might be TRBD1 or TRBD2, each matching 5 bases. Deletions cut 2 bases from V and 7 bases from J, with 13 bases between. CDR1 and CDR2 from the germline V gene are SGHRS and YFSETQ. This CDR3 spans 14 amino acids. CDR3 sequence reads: CASSFPAGSNEQFF. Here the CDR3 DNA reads TGCGCCAGCAGCTTTCCCGCAGGGAGTAATGAGCAGTTCTTC. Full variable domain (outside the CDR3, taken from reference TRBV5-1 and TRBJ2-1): KAGVTQTPRYLIKTRGQQVTLSCSPISGHRSVSWYQQTPGQGLQFLFEYFSETQRNKGNFPGRFSGRQFSNSRSEMNVSTLELGDSALYLCASSFPAGSNEQFFGPGTRLTVL.

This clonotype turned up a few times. CDR3 nucleotides: TGTGCCAGCAGCCCCGGGACAGGGACCCCCGGGGGCTACAATGAGCAGTTCTTC. Protein: CASSPGTGTPGGYNEQFF. The chain uses TRBV9 and TRBJ2-1; 9 bases align to TRBD1. V lost 4 bases and J lost 3; bases outside the gene matches: 14. CDR1 is SGDLS, CDR2 YYNGEE, per germline. The CDR3 sequence is 18 residues long.

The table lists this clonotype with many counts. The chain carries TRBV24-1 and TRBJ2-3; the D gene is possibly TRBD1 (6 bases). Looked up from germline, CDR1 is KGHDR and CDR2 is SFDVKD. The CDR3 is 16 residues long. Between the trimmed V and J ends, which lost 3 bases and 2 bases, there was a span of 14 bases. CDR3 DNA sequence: TGTGCCACCAGTGATCCGTCGAGGACAGACACAGATACGCAGTATTTT. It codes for CATSDPSRTDTDTQYF.

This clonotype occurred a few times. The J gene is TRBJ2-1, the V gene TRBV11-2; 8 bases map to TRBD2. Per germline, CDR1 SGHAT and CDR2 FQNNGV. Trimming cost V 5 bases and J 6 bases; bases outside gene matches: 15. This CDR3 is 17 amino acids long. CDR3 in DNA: TGTGCCAGCAGCCCCAGGGTGCCGGGAGGGACGGGCAATGAGCAGTTCTTC. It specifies CASSPRVPGGTGNEQFF.

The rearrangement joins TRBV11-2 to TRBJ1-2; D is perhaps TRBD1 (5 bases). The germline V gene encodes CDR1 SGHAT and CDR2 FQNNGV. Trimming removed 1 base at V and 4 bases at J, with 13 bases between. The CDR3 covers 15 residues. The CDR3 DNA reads TGTGCCAGCAGCTTAGGCGTGGTACAGGTCTATGGCTACACCTTC. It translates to CASSLGVVQVYGYTF.

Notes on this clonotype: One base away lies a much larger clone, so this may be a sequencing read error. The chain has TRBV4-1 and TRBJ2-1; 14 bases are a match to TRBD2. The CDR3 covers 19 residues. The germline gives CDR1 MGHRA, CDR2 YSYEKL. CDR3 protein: CTSSPTGTSGSGFINEQFF. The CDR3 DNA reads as TGCACCAGCAGCCCAACCGGGACTAGCGGGAGCGGATTTATCAATGAGCAGTTCTTC.

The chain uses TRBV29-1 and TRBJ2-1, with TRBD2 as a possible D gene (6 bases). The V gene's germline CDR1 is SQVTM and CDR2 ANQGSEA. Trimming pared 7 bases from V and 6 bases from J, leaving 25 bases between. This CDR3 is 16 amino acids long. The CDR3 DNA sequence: TGCAGCGCCAGGTGGGGGGTTTTTAGTGAGAGCAATGAGCAGTTCTTC. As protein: CSARWGVFSESNEQFF.

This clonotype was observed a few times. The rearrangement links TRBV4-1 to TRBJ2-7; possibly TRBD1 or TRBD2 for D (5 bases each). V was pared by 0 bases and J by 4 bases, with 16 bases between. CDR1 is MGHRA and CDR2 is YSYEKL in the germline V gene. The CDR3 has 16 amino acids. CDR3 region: CASSQDRWQGAYEQYF. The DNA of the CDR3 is TGCGCCAGCAGCCAAGATCGGTGGCAGGGAGCATACGAGCAGTACTTC.

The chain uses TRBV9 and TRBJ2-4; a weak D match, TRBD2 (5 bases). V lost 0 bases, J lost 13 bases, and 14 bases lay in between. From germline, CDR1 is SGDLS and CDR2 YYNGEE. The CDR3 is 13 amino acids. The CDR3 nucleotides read TGTGCCAGCAGCGTAGTTGCGGGTAGGGTGCAGTACTTC. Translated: CASSVVAGRVQYF.

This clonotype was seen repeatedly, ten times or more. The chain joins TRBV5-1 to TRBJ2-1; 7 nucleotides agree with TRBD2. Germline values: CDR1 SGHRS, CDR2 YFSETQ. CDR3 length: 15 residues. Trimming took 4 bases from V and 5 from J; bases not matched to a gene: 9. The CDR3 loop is CASSPGTTRDNEQFF. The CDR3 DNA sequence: TGCGCCAGCAGCCCAGGGACTACTAGGGACAATGAGCAGTTCTTC.

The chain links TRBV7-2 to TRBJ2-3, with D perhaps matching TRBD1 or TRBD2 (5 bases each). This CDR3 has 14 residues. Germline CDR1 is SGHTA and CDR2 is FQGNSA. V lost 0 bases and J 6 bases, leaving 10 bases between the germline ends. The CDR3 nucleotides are TGTGCCAGCAGCTTAGCGCGAGGGGTGGATACGCAGTATTTT. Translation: CASSLARGVDTQYF.

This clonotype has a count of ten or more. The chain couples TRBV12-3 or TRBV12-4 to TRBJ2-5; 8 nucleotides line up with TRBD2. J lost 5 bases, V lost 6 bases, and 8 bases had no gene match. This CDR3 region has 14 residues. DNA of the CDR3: TGTGCCAGCAGCCAGGGGACTAGGGGGGAGACCCAGTACTTC. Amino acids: CASSQGTRGETQYF.

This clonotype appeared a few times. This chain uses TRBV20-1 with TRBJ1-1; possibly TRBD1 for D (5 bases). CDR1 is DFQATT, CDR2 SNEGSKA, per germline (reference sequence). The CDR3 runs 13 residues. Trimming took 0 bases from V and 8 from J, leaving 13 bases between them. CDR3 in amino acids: CSARDMKGTEAFF. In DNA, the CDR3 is TGCAGTGCTAGAGATATGAAGGGGACCGAAGCTTTCTTT.

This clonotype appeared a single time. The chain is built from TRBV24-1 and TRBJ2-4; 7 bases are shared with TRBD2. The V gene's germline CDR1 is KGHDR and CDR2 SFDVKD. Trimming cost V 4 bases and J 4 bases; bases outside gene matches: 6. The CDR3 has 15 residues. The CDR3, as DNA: TGTGCCACCAGTGAACCCCTAGCGGCGAAAAACATTCAGTACTTC. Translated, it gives CATSEPLAAKNIQYF.

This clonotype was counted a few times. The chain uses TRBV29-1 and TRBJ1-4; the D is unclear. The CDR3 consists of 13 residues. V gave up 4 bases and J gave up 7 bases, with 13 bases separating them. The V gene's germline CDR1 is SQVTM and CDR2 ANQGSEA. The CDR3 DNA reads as TGCAGCGTTGGGGGAACAAAGGGTGAAAAACTGTTTTTT. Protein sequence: CSVGGTKGEKLFF. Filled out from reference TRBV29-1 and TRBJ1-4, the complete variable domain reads SAVISQKPSRDICQRGTSLTIQCQVDSQVTMMFWYRQQPGQSLTLIATANQGSEATYESGFVIDKFPISRPNLTFSTLTVSNMSPEDSSIYLCSVGGTKGEKLFFGSGTQLSVL.

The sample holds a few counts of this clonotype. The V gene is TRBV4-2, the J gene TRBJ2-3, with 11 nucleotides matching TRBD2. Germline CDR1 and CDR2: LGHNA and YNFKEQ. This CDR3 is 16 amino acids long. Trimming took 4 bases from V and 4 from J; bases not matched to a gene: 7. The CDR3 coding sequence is TGTGCCAGCAGCCGCGAACTAGCGGGAGTGTCAGATACGCAGTATTTT. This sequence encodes CASSRELAGVSDTQYF.

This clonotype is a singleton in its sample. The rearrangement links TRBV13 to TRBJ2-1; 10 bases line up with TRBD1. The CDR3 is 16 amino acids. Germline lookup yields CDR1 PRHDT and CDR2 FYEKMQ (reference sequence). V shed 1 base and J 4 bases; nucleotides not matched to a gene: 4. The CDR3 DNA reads TGTGCCAGCAGCTTAGTAGGGACAGGGGATTACAATGAGCAGTTCTTC. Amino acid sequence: CASSLVGTGDYNEQFF.

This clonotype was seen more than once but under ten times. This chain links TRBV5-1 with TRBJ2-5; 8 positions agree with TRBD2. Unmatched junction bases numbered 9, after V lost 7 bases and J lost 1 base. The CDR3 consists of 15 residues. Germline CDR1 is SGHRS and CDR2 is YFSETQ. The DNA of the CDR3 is TGCGCCAGCGTCGAGGGAGCGGGGGCCCAAGAGACCCAGTACTTC. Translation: CASVEGAGAQETQYF.

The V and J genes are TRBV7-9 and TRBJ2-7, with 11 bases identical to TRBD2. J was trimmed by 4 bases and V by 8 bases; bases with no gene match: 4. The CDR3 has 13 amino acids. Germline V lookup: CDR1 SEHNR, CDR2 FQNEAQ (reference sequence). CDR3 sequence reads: CASVSGRGYEQYF. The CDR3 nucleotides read TGTGCCAGCGTTAGCGGGAGGGGATACGAGCAGTACTTC. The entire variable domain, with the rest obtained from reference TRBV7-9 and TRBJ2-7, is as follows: DTGVSQNPRHKITKRGQNVTFRCDPISEHNRLYWYRQTLGQGPEFLTYFQNEAQLEKSRLLSDRFSAERPKGSFSTLEIQRTEQGDSAMYLCASVSGRGYEQYFGPGTRLTVT.

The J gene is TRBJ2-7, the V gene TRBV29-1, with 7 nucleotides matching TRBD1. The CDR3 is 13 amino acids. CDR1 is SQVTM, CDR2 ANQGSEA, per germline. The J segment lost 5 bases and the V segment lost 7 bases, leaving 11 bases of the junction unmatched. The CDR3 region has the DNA TGCAGCGCGTCCCAGGGACAGCAACACGAGCAGTACTTC. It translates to CSASQGQQHEQYF.

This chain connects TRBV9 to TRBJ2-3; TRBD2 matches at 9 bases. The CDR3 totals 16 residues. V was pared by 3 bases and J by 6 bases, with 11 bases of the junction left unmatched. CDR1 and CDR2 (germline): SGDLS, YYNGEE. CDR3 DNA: TGTGCCAGCAGCGCGTGGGCGGGAGGGCCGAAGGATACGCAGTATTTT. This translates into CASSAWAGGPKDTQYF.

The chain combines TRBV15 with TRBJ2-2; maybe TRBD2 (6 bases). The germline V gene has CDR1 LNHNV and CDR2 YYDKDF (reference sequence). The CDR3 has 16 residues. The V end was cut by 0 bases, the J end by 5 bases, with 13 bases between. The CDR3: CATSRDKRVMTGELFF. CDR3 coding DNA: TGTGCCACCAGCAGAGATAAGCGGGTGATGACCGGGGAGCTGTTTTTT.

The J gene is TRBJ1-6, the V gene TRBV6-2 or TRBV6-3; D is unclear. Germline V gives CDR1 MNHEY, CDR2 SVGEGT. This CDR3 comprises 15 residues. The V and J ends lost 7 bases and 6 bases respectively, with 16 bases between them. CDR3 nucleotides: TGTGCCAGCACATTGGGCCAGCCGGGTAATTCACCCCTCCACTTT. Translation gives CASTLGQPGNSPLHF.

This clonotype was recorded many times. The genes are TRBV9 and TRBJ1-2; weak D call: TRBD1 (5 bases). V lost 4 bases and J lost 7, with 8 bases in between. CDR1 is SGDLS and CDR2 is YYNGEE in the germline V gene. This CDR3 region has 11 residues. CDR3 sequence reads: CASSPQGGYTF. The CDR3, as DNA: TGTGCCAGCAGCCCCCAGGGTGGCTACACCTTC.

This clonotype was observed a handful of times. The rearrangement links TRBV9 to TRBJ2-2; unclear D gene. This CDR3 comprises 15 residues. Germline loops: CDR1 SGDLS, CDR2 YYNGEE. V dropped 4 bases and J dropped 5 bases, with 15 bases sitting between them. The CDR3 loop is CASSPSRAPTGELFF. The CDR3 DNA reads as TGTGCCAGCAGCCCCTCTAGGGCGCCAACCGGGGAGCTGTTTTTT. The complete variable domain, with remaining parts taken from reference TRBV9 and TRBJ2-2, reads DSGVTQTPKHLITATGQRVTLRCSPRSGDLSVYWYQQSLDQGLQFLIQYYNGEERAKGNILERFSAQQFPDLHSELNLSSLELGDSALYFCASSPSRAPTGELFFGEGSRLTVL.

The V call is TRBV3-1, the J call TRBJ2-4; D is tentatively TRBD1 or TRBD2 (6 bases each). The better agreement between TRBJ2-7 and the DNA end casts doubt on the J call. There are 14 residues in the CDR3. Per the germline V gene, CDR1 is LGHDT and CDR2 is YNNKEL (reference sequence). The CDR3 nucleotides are TGTGCCAGCAGCCAAACGGGGGCGATTTACGAGCAGTACTTC. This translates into CASSQTGAIYEQYF.

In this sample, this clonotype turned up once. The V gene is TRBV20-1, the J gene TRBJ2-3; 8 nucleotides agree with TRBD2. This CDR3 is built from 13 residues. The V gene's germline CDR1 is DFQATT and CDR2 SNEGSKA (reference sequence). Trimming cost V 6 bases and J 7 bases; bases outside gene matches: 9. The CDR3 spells CSAGGAGVNTQYF. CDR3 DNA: TGCAGTGCCGGGGGGGCGGGCGTGAATACGCAGTATTTT.